A single T cell receptor beta chain is shown here with its context. It was into CD45RA+ naive and CD45RA-negative memory subsets that the CD4+ cells were split. The CDR3 contains 14 residues. Trimming took off 2 bases at V and 5 bases at J, with 13 bases between the two ends. Per the germline V gene, CDR1 is MNHEY and CDR2 is SVGAGI. Over several immunoSEQ plates, each subset's genomic DNA was distributed in even portions. Assay used: immunoSEQ multiplex PCR; TCRdb lists only in-frame clones, some missing. Of millions of clones in the sample, 85% to 95% are singletons; the top ten hold 0.1% to 0.15%. This sample was taken from a study of shared clonotypes between healthy human individuals.

Sequencing was carried out using naive CD4+ T cells sorted from blood. Noted subset: CD45RA+ positively selected. The chain joins TRBV6-5 to TRBJ2-7, with D hard to call. The receptor's source is a man in his late teens or twenties in good health. CDR3 sequence (DNA): TGTGCCAGCAGTTACGGTGGCTCGAGGCACGAGCAGTACTTC. This codes for CASSYGGSRHEQYF.